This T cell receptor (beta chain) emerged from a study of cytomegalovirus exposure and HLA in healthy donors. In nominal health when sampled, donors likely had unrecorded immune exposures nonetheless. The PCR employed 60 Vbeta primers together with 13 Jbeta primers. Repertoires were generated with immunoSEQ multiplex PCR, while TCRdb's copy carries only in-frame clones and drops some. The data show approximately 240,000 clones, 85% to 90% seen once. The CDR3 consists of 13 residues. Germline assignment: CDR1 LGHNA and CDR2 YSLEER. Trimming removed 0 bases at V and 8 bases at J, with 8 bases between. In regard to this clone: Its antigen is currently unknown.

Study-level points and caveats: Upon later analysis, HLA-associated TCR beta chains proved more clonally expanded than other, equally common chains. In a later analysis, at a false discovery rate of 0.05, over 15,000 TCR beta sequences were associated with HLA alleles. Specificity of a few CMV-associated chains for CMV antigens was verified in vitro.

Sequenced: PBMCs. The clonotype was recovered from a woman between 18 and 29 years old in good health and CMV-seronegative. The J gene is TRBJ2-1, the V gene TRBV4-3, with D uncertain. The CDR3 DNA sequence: TGCGCCAGCAGCCAAGATCTTGAGGATGAGCAGTTCTTC. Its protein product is CASSQDLEDEQFF.